This TCR beta chain was found in a study of cytomegalovirus exposure and HLA in healthy donors. The study ran its PCR with 60 Vbeta and 13 Jbeta primers. The method was immunoSEQ multiplex PCR; TCRdb's version includes in-frame clones alone and lacks a portion of them. Of 150,000 to 200,000 clones detected, roughly three quarters appear once; the ten largest clones hold about 7.7%. Concerning this clone itself: The antigen is undetermined.

CDR1 SGHNT and CDR2 YENEEA come from the germline V gene. This CDR3 region has 14 residues. V gave up 1 base and J gave up 3 bases, with 8 bases separating them. Study-wide results and limits: Some V segments could not be told apart, so they were left out, TRBV6-2 and TRBV6-3 among them.

The sample consisted of PBMCs. The receptor was isolated from a woman aged 40 to 50 in good health and CMV-seropositive. This chain links TRBV11-3 with TRBJ2-3; maybe TRBD2 (6 bases). As DNA, the CDR3 is TGTGCCAGCAGCTTAGCCGCGGGGACAGATACGCAGTATTTT. This sequence encodes CASSLAAGTDTQYF. The full variable domain, in which reference TRBV11-3 and TRBJ2-3 provide the parts outside the CDR3, is EAGVVQSPRYKIIEKKQPVAFWCNPISGHNTLYWYLQNLGQGPELLIRYENEEAVDDSQLPKDRFSAERLKGVDSTLKIQPAELGDSAVYLCASSLAAGTDTQYFGPGTRLTVL.